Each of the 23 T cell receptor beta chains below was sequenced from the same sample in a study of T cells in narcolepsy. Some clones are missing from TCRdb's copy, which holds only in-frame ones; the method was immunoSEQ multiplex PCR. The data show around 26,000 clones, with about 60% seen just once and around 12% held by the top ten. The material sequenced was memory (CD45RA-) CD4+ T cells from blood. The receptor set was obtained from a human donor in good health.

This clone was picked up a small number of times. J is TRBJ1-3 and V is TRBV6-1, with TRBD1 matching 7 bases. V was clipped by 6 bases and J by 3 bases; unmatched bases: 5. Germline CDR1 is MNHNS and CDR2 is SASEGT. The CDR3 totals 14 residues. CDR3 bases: TGTGCCAGCAGAACCGGGACAGATGGAAACACCATATATTTT. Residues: CASRTGTDGNTIYF.

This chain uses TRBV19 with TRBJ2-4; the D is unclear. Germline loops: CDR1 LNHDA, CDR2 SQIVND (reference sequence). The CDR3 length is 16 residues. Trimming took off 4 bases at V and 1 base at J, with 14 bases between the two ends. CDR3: CASSKGSPSAKNIQYF. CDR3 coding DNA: TGTGCCAGTAGTAAGGGTAGCCCCTCGGCCAAAAACATTCAGTACTTC.

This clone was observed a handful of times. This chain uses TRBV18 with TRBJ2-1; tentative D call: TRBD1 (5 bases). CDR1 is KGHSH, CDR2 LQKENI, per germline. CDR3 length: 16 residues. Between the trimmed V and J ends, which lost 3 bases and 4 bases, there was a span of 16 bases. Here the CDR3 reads CASSPLPRATYNEQFF. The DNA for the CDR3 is TGTGCCAGCTCACCCCTCCCCAGGGCAACTTACAATGAGCAGTTCTTC.

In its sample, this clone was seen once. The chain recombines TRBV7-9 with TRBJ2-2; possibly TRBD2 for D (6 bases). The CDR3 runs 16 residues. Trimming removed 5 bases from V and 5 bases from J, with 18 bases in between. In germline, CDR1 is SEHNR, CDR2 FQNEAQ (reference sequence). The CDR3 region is CASSEAGWSGTGELFF. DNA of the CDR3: TGTGCCAGCAGCGAGGCGGGGTGGAGCGGGACCGGGGAGCTGTTTTTT. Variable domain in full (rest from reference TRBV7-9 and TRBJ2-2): DTGVSQNPRHKITKRGQNVTFRCDPISEHNRLYWYRQTLGQGPEFLTYFQNEAQLEKSRLLSDRFSAERPKGSFSTLEIQRTEQGDSAMYLCASSEAGWSGTGELFFGEGSRLTVL.

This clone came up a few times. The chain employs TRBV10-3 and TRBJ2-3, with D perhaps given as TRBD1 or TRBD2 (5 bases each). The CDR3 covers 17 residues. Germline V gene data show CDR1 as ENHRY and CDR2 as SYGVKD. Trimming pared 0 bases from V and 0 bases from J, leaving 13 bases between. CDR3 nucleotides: TGTGCCATCAGTGAGTCTAAGGGGAGTTTTAGCACAGATACGCAGTATTTT. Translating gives CAISESKGSFSTDTQYF.

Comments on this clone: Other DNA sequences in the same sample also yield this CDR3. In nucleotides, the CDR3 is TGTGCCAGCAGTGAACGAGGTCGATGGGCCGCCGGCGAGAGCTCCTACAATGAGCAGTTCTTC. This translates into CASSERGRWAAGESSYNEQFF. The genes are TRBV6-1 and TRBJ2-1; D call uncertain. The CDR3 contains 21 residues. V was trimmed by 2 bases and J by 0 bases, leaving 26 bases between them. Germline CDR1 reads MNHNS; CDR2 reads SASEGT.

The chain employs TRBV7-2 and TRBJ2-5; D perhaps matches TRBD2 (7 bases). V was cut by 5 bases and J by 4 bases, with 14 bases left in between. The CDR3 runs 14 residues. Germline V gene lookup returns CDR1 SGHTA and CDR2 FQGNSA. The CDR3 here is CASSPRGGGETQYF. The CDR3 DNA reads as TGTGCCAGCAGCCCGAGGGGGGGAGGAGAGACCCAGTACTTC.

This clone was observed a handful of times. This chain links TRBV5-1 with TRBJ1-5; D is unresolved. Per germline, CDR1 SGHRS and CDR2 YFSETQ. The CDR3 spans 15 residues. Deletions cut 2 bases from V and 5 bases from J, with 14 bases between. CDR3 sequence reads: CASSLSGGWDQPQHF. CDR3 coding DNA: TGCGCCAGCAGCTTATCCGGCGGGTGGGATCAGCCCCAGCATTTT.

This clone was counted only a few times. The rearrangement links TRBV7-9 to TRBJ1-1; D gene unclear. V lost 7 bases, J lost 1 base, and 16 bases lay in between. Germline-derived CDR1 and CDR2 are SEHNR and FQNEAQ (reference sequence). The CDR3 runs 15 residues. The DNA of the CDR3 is TGTGCCAGCAAATCCTCCGGGAGGCGGAACACTGAAGCTTTCTTT. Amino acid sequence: CASKSSGRRNTEAFF.

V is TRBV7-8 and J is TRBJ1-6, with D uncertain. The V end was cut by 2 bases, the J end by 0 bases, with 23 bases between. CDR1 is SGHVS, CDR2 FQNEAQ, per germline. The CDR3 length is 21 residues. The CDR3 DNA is TGTGCCAGCAGCTTAATAAGTTCAGGATCGGCACGGAGCTCCTATAATTCACCCCTCCACTTT. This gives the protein CASSLISSGSARSSYNSPLHF. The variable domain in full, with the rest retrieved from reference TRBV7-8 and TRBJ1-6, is GAGVSQSPRYKVAKRGQDVALRCDPISGHVSLFWYQQALGQGPEFLTYFQNEAQLDKSGLPSDRFFAERPEGSVSTLKIQRTQQEDSAVYLCASSLISSGSARSSYNSPLHFGNGTRLTVT.

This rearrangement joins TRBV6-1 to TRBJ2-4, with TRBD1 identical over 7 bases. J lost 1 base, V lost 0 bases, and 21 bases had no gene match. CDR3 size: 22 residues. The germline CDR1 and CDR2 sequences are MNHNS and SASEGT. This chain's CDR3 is CASSEAGQDLRPSKSAKNIQYF. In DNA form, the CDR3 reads TGTGCCAGCAGTGAAGCAGGACAGGACCTCCGACCGTCTAAGTCGGCCAAAAACATTCAGTACTTC.

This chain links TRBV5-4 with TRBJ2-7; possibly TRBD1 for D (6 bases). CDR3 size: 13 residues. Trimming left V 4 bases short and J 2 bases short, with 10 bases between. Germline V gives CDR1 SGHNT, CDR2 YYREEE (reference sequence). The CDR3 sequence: CASSRGSTYEQYF. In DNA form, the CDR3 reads TGTGCCAGCAGCAGGGGGAGCACCTACGAGCAGTACTTC.

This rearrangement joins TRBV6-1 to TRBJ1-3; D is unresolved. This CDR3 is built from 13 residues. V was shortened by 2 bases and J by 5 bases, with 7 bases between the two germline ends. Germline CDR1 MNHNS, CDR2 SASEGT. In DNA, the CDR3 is TGTGCCAGCAGTGAAACAGCTCGAAACACCATATATTTT. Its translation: CASSETARNTIYF.

The CDR3 DNA reads TGTGCCAGCAGCGTAGTAGGTTCGGAGCGGAGCGAGGGGGGCTACACCTTC. It specifies CASSVVGSERSEGGYTF. The rearrangement joins TRBV9 to TRBJ1-2; possibly TRBD1 for D (5 bases). The length of the CDR3 is 17 residues. In germline, CDR1 is SGDLS, CDR2 YYNGEE. The V and J ends lost 0 bases and 8 bases respectively, with 23 bases between them.

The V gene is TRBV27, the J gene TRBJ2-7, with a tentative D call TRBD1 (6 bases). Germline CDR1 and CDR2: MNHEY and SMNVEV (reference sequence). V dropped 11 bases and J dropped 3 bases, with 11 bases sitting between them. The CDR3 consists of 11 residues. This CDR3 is CAGTGFYEQYF. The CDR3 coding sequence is TGTGCCGGTACAGGGTTCTACGAGCAGTACTTC.

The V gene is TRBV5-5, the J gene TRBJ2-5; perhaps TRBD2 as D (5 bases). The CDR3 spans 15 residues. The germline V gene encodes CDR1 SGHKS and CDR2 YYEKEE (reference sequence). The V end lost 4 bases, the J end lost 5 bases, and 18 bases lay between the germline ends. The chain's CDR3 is CASSHLPAGDETQYF. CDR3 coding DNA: TGTGCCAGCAGCCACCTACCCGCGGGCGACGAGACCCAGTACTTC.

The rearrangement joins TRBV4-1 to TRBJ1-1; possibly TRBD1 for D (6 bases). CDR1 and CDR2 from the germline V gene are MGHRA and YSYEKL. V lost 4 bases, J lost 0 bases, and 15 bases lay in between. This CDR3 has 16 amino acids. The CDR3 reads CASSPPAGTLNTEAFF. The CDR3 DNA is TGCGCCAGCAGCCCCCCGGCAGGGACATTGAACACTGAAGCTTTCTTT.

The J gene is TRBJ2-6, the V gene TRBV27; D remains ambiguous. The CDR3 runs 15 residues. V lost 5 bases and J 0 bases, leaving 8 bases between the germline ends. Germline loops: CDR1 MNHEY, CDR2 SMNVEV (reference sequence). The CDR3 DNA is TGTGCCAGCAGTCCCCGGATCTCTGGGGCCAACGTCCTGACTTTC. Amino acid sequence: CASSPRISGANVLTF. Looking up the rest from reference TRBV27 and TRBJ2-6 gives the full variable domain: EAQVTQNPRYLITVTGKKLTVTCSQNMNHEYMSWYRQDPGLGLRQIYYSMNVEVTDKGDVPEGYKVSRKEKRNFPLILESPSPNQTSLYFCASSPRISGANVLTFGAGSRLTVL.

CDR3 amino acids: CASSLDPRATDTQYF. Here the CDR3 DNA reads TGTGCCAGCAGCTTAGACCCCAGGGCCACAGATACGCAGTATTTT. The chain employs TRBV11-2 and TRBJ2-3; TRBD1 is a possible D gene (5 bases). There are 15 residues in the CDR3. CDR1 and CDR2 from the germline V gene are SGHAT and FQNNGV. The V end was cut by 0 bases, the J end by 2 bases, with 9 bases between. Combining the CDR3 with reference TRBV11-2 and TRBJ2-3 gives the whole variable domain EAGVAQSPRYKIIEKRQSVAFWCNPISGHATLYWYQQILGQGPKLLIQFQNNGVVDDSQLPKDRFSAERLKGVDSTLKIQPAKLEDSAVYLCASSLDPRATDTQYFGPGTRLTVL.

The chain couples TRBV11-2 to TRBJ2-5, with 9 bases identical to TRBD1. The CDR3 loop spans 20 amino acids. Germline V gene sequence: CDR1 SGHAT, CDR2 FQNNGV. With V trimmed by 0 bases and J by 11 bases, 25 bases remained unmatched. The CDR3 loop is CASSLERGQGWAIGSREQYF. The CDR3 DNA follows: TGTGCCAGCAGCTTAGAGAGGGGACAGGGATGGGCCATAGGGTCTCGAGAGCAGTACTTC.

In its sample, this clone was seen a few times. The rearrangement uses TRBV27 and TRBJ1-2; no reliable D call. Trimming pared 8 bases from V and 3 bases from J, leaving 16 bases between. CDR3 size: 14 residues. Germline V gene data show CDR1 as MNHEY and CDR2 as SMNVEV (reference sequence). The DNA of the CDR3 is TGTGCCAGCGCCCGGGCCAAAAGTTACTATGGCTACACCTTC. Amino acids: CASARAKSYYGYTF.

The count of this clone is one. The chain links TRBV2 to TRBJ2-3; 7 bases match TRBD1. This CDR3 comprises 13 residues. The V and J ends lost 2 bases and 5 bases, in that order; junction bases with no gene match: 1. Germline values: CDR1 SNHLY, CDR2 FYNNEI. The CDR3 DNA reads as TGTGCCAGCAGTGAATACAGGGGAGATACGCAGTATTTT. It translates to CASSEYRGDTQYF.

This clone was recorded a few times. In DNA, the CDR3 is TGTGCCAGCAGCTTAGGGCGGGACAGGGGGGCTTTCTTT. The encoded protein is CASSLGRDRGAFF. The chain couples TRBV11-2 to TRBJ1-1, with 11 positions matching TRBD1. V lost 1 base and J lost 11; bases outside the gene matches: 3. This CDR3 contains 13 residues. Per germline, CDR1 SGHAT and CDR2 FQNNGV.